This TCR beta chain appears in the sequencing data of a study of cytomegalovirus exposure and HLA in healthy donors. It was with 60 Vbeta and 13 Jbeta primers that the PCR ran. The table came from immunoSEQ multiplex PCR; TCRdb's copy has only in-frame clones and leaves some out. The table records 100,000 or so clones, 65% to 75% of them present only once. Germline V gene sequence: CDR1 MNHEY, CDR2 SVGAGI. CDR3 size: 14 residues. The ends lost 6 bases at V and 2 bases at J; junction bases unmatched: 6. Concerning this clone itself: Its antigen is undetermined. The sample contains more than one DNA sequence encoding this CDR3.

Study-wide findings and caveats: When a later analysis compared HLA-associated TCR beta chains with equally common others, the HLA-associated chains turned out to be more clonally expanded and to have lower generation probabilities.

The receptor's source is a woman aged 18-35 years in good health and CMV-seropositive. The sample was PBMCs. The J gene is TRBJ1-2, the V gene TRBV6-5; 7 bases agree with TRBD1. The CDR3 coding sequence is TGTGCCAGCAGGACAGGACAGGCCAACTATGGCTACACCTTC. Amino acid sequence: CASRTGQANYGYTF.